This section outlines one T cell receptor (beta chain) sequence together with its context. The antigen is unknown. This sample includes further DNA sequences coding for the same CDR3. These data belong to a study of shared clonotypes between healthy human individuals. Study-level results: Larger estimated richness was generally seen in naive subsets than in memory subsets. Clonotypes not shared had lower generation probabilities than those common to all four donors.

Naive CD8 cells lacked CD45RO, underwent positive selection for CCR7 and left out terminally differentiated effector memory CD45RA+ cells. CDR1 and CDR2 (germline): MNHEY, SVGAGI. The CDR3 runs 13 residues. V lost 4 bases and J lost 3, with 10 bases in between. Every subset had its genomic DNA shared out evenly among several immunoSEQ plates. The data were produced by immunoSEQ multiplex PCR, yet TCRdb's version contains in-frame clones alone and is incomplete. The table includes about 2 million clones, about 95% detected once. The chain is built from TRBV6-5 and TRBJ2-7; D gene unclear. The sequenced sample was naive CD8+ T cells sorted from blood. The clonotype was recovered from a man between 18 and 35 years old in good health. Here the CDR3 DNA reads TGTGCCAGCAGTTTTGGTCGTGACTACGAGCAGTACTTC. This encodes CASSFGRDYEQYF.